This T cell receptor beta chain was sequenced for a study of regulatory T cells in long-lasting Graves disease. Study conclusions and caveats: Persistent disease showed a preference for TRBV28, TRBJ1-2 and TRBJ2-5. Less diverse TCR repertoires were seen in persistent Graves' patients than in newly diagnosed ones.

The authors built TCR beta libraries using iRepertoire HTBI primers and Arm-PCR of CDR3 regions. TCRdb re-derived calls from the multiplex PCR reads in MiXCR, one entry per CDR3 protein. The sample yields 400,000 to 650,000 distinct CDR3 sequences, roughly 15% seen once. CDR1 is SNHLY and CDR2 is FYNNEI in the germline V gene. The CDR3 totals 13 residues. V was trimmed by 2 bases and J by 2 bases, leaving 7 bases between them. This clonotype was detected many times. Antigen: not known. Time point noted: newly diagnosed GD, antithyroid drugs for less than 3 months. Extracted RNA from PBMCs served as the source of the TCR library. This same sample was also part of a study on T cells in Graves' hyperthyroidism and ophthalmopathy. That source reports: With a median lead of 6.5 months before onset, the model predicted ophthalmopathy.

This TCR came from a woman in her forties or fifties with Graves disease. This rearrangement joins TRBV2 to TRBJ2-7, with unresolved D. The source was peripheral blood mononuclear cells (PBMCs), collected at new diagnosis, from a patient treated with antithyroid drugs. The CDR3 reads CASSESRTYEQYF. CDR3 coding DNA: TGTGCCAGCAGTGAATCCAGGACCTACGAGCAGTACTTC.